The clone carrying this T cell receptor beta chain was picked up a small number of times. The target antigen is unknown. This entry belongs to a study of CD8 T cells in ankylosing spondylitis. It was by quantitative 5'-RACE with molecular barcodes that TCR beta libraries were made. Each CDR3 protein gets one entry after TCRdb re-called the 5' RACE reads with MiXCR. The sample has a few hundred thousand distinct CDR3 sequences; about 13% are singletons. Whole-study results and caveats: About 8 highly homologous variants made up a TCR beta motif, and this motif appeared characteristic of ankylosing spondylitis blood.

Germline assignment: CDR1 SGHVS and CDR2 FQNEAQ. The CDR3 is made up of 17 amino acids. V trimming: 6 bases; J trimming: 3 bases; junction bases outside the gene matches: 13. The sequence came from a male donor with ankylosing spondylitis. The rearrangement joins TRBV7-8 to TRBJ2-1; 8 nucleotides match TRBD2. Sequencing used blood, either unsorted or a sorted T cell fraction (not recorded which). CDR3 nucleotide sequence: TGTGCCAGCAGTATCAAGGCTAGCGGGTCTGTCTACAATGAGCAGTTCTTC. It encodes CASSIKASGSVYNEQFF.